This record looks at one TCR beta chain sequence and its context. Its specificity is not known. These data are taken from a study of T cell repertoires in cytomegalovirus infection. Turning to the study itself: Both recently identified HLA-C-restricted and well-studied HLA-B-restricted CMV epitopes were used in the study.

Study conclusions and caveats: HLA-C-restricted CMV clonotypes gave the most frequent clonotype in two of eight donors.

From the reads, TCRdb called clonotypes with MiXCR, one entry per CDR3 protein. The repertoire holds approximately 990,000 distinct CDR3 sequences, with 30% to 40% as singletons. The V segment lost 1 base and the J segment 7 bases; nucleotides outside the gene matches: 6. CDR1 is SGHDN and CDR2 is FVKESK in the germline V gene. CDR3 length equals 14 residues. The chain has TRBV14 and TRBJ2-7, with 8 nucleotides matching TRBD1. The specimen was cultured CD8+ T cells from PBMCs, collected from culture after CMV antigen stimulation. The receptor was isolated from a human donor in good health (CMV status not recorded). Some clones in this sample may be carry-over from other donors' samples. CDR3 loop: CASSQVPDRGEQYF. CDR3 DNA: TGTGCCAGCAGCCAAGTCCCCGACAGGGGTGAGCAGTACTTC.